Detailed here is one T cell receptor beta chain. Assay: immunoSEQ multiplex PCR; the TCRdb copy retains only in-frame clones and omits some. The sample records about 40,000 clones, 92% being singletons. The data were taken from a study of control samples from healthy donors and cancer patients. The germline V gene has CDR1 SGHTA and CDR2 FQGNSA. The V end was cut by 1 base, the J end by 3 bases, with 7 bases between. The CDR3 loop spans 13 amino acids. The origin of this receptor is a woman in her fifties or sixties in good health. This rearrangement joins TRBV7-2 to TRBJ2-7; D is unclear. Sequencing was done on a sample of blood. The CDR3 reads CASSLGRYYEQYF. In DNA form, the CDR3 reads TGTGCCAGCAGCTTAGGGAGATACTACGAGCAGTACTTC.